A single sample is the source of the 9 T cell receptor beta chains below, sequenced in a study of blood T cell repertoires in COVID-19. Libraries were prepared by immunoSEQ multiplex PCR; TCRdb keeps only in-frame clonotypes and omits some of them. The table has about 110,000 clones, around four fifths seen once; the top ten hold 15% to 20%. Sequencing used peripheral blood. These receptors were taken from a woman aged 55-70 years with acute or convalescent COVID-19.

This chain links TRBV5-1 with TRBJ2-5; 7 positions match TRBD2. Germline CDR1 reads SGHRS; CDR2 reads YFSETQ. This CDR3 is built from 16 residues. J was trimmed by 4 bases and V by 4 bases; bases with no gene match: 13. CDR3 region: CASSPAPLSGAETQYF. The CDR3 bases are TGCGCCAGCAGCCCAGCTCCTCTAAGCGGGGCAGAGACCCAGTACTTC.

The rearrangement joins TRBV2 to TRBJ1-5; D unresolved. The CDR3 has 15 amino acids. The germline V gene has CDR1 SNHLY and CDR2 FYNNEI. The V end was cut by 4 bases, the J end by 0 bases, with 10 bases between. CDR3 sequence reads: CASSVTRNSNQPQHF. CDR3 DNA: TGTGCCAGCAGTGTGACTAGGAATAGCAATCAGCCCCAGCATTTT.

The rearrangement joins TRBV18 to TRBJ2-7; 8 bases align to TRBD1. CDR1 and CDR2 (germline): KGHSH, LQKENI. J was trimmed by 2 bases and V by 4 bases; bases with no gene match: 7. The CDR3 is 15 amino acids. CDR3 DNA sequence: TGTGCCAGCTCACGCGAGACAGGGGCTACCTACGAGCAGTACTTC. Protein: CASSRETGATYEQYF.

The genes are TRBV7-2 and TRBJ1-2; D is unclear. The V end lost 5 bases, the J end lost 5 bases, and 15 bases lay between the germline ends. The CDR3 runs to 14 residues. Germline V gene data show CDR1 as SGHTA and CDR2 as FQGNSA. The CDR3 DNA follows: TGTGCCAGCAGCCCCGATAGAGGCCAATATGGCTACACCTTC. Amino acid sequence: CASSPDRGQYGYTF.

The chain is built from TRBV7-8 and TRBJ2-6; D is possibly TRBD1 (6 bases). The V end was cut by 5 bases, the J end by 4 bases, with 12 bases between. Germline CDR1 and CDR2: SGHVS and FQNEAQ. This CDR3 is built from 15 residues. The CDR3 region is CASSGQGNGANVLTF. The CDR3 nucleotides read TGTGCCAGCAGCGGGCAGGGGAACGGGGCCAACGTCCTGACTTTC.

The CDR3 DNA reads TGTGCCAGCAGTTTATTTGGTGGGGCAGACACCGGGGAGCTGTTTTTT. Its protein product is CASSLFGGADTGELFF. The chain carries TRBV28 and TRBJ2-2; weak D call: TRBD1 (5 bases). V lost 1 base, J lost 3 bases, and 12 bases lay in between. The V gene's germline CDR1 is MDHEN and CDR2 SYDVKM. This CDR3 region has 16 residues.

The chain links TRBV7-2 to TRBJ1-2; D not resolved. Germline CDR1 SGHTA, CDR2 FQGNSA. The CDR3 is 14 amino acids. The ends were cut back, 0 bases at V and 1 base at J, with 6 bases in the middle. Here the CDR3 reads CASSLATGNYGYTF. In DNA form, the CDR3 reads TGTGCCAGCAGCTTAGCCACGGGTAACTATGGCTACACCTTC. Full variable domain (outside the CDR3, taken from reference TRBV7-2 and TRBJ1-2): GAGVSQSPSNKVTEKGKDVELRCDPISGHTALYWYRQSLGQGLEFLIYFQGNSAPDKSGLPSDRFSAERTGGSVSTLTIQRTQQEDSAVYLCASSLATGNYGYTFGSGTRLTVV.

The genes are TRBV30 and TRBJ2-5; the match to TRBD1 covers 9 bases. V dropped 3 bases and J dropped 1; count of bases not matched to a gene: 12. From germline, CDR1 is GTSNPN and CDR2 SVGIG (reference sequence). This CDR3 contains 17 residues. The CDR3 coding sequence is TGTGCCTGGAGAGACAAACCGGGACAGGGAACCCAAGAGACCCAGTACTTC. It encodes CAWRDKPGQGTQETQYF.

V and J are TRBV7-6 and TRBJ2-3; TRBD2 agrees at 11 bases. J lost 5 bases, V lost 2 bases, and 6 bases had no gene match. This CDR3 has 16 amino acids. Per germline, CDR1 SGHVS and CDR2 FNYEAQ. CDR3 amino acids: CASSLLLAGVGDTQYF. DNA of the CDR3: TGTGCCAGCAGCTTATTACTAGCGGGAGTAGGAGATACGCAGTATTTT.